The rows below give T cell receptor beta chains drawn from one sample of a study of cytomegalovirus exposure and HLA in healthy donors. The assay was immunoSEQ multiplex PCR, and TCRdb's table has in-frame clones only and misses some. The sample contains over 100,000 clones, 85% to 90% of which appear only once. Material: PBMCs. These receptors all come from a woman aged 25 to 39 in good health and CMV-seronegative. The CDR3 runs from the conserved cysteine through the conserved F or W. The order of the fields is V gene, clone size, J gene, D gene, CDR3 DNA, CDR3 protein. The D gene is left open where the match is weak. Not every row has a clone size; where given, it reads once, few, many or a size class.

V: TRBV12-5
size: NA
J: TRBJ1-2
D: TRBD1
DNA: TGTGCTAGTGGTTTATTGATTGGGACAGCTAACTATGGCTACACCTTC
CDR3: CASGLLIGTANYGYTF

V: TRBV6-4
size: NA
J: TRBJ1-1
D: NA
DNA: TGTGCCAGCACGGGGGGCACTGAAGCTTTCTTT
CDR3: CASTGGTEAFF

V: TRBV28
size: NA
J: TRBJ2-2
D: TRBD1
DNA: TGTGCCAGCAGTTTCGACAGGGGAAGGAGGAACACCGGGGAGCTGTTTTTT
CDR3: CASSFDRGRRNTGELFF

V: TRBV5-6
size: few
J: TRBJ1-1
D: NA
DNA: TGTGCCAGCAGCTTGGAGAGGGACACTGAAGCTTTCTTT
CDR3: CASSLERDTEAFF

V: TRBV6-1
size: NA
J: TRBJ1-5
D: TRBD1
DNA: TGTGCCAGCAAAGGGACAGATCAGCCCCAGCATTTT
CDR3: CASKGTDQPQHF

V: TRBV19
size: NA
J: TRBJ2-7
D: TRBD2
DNA: TGTGCCAGTAGTGTAGGACTAGCTTACGAGCAGTACTTC
CDR3: CASSVGLAYEQYF

V: TRBV6-5
size: NA
J: TRBJ2-7
D: NA
DNA: TGTGCCAGCAGTGCCCCGGGACACTCCTACGAGCAGTACTTC
CDR3: CASSAPGHSYEQYF

V: TRBV9
size: NA
J: TRBJ1-1
D: NA
DNA: TGTGCCAGCAGCCGGGGAGGCACTGAAGCTTTCTTT
CDR3: CASSRGGTEAFF

V: TRBV6-6
size: NA
J: TRBJ1-5
D: NA
DNA: TGTGCCAGCAGTGTACACAGAGCTAATCAGCCCCAGCATTTT
CDR3: CASSVHRANQPQHF

V: TRBV28
size: once
J: TRBJ2-5
D: TRBD2
DNA: TGTGCCAGCAGCAAAGGGACTAGCGGGAGCAAGACCCAGTACTTC
CDR3: CASSKGTSGSKTQYF

V: TRBV7-2
size: NA
J: TRBJ2-7
D: TRBD2
DNA: TGTGCCAGCAGCCCGGGGGGGTGGTACGAGCAGTACTTC
CDR3: CASSPGGWYEQYF

V: TRBV4-1
size: NA
J: TRBJ2-7
D: TRBD2
DNA: TGCGCCAGCAGCCAGGGACTAGCGGGAGTACCCGAGCAGTACTTC
CDR3: CASSQGLAGVPEQYF

V: TRBV7-9
size: few
J: TRBJ1-1
D: NA
DNA: TGTGCCAGCAGCTCCCCGGAGGGGATGAACACTGAAGCTTTCTTT
CDR3: CASSSPEGMNTEAFF

V: TRBV15
size: NA
J: TRBJ2-1
D: NA
DNA: TGTGCCACCAGCAGAGGTCAGGGGTATGAGCAGTTCTTC
CDR3: CATSRGQGYEQFF

V: TRBV4-1
size: NA
J: TRBJ1-1
D: NA
DNA: TGCGCCAGCAGTCTGAGAGGGGGGGGCACTGAAGCTTTCTTT
CDR3: CASSLRGGGTEAFF

V: TRBV11-2
size: once
J: TRBJ2-3
D: NA
DNA: TGTGCCAGCAGCCCTAACACAGATACGCAGTATTTT
CDR3: CASSPNTDTQYF

V: TRBV19
size: NA
J: TRBJ1-5
D: TRBD1
DNA: TGTGCCAGTAACCAGGACAGGCTCTATAGCAATCAGCCCCAGCATTTT
CDR3: CASNQDRLYSNQPQHF

V: TRBV5-6
size: NA
J: TRBJ1-4
D: TRBD1
DNA: TGTGCCAGCAGCTTCTTGACAGGGGAAGATGATGAAAAACTGTTTTTT
CDR3: CASSFLTGEDDEKLFF

V: TRBV10-3
size: NA
J: TRBJ2-1
D: NA
DNA: TGTGCCATCAGCAACAGGGAAAGGAGAGACAATGAGCAGTTCTTC
CDR3: CAISNRERRDNEQFF

V: TRBV28
size: few
J: TRBJ2-3
D: NA
DNA: TGTGCCAGCAAAGGGGCTAGCGTTAGCACAGATACGCAGTATTTT
CDR3: CASKGASVSTDTQYF

V: TRBV4-1
size: few
J: TRBJ1-1
D: NA
DNA: TGCGCCAGCAGCCAAGGAAGCAGGATGGGGCTTAACACTGAAGCTTTCTTT
CDR3: CASSQGSRMGLNTEAFF

V: TRBV6-5
size: NA
J: TRBJ2-7
D: TRBD1
DNA: TGTGCCAGCAGTTCCCCGACAGGGGAATTGAGACACGAGCAGTACTTC
CDR3: CASSSPTGELRHEQYF

V: TRBV4-1
size: NA
J: TRBJ1-2
D: NA
DNA: TGCGCCAGCAGCCACCTCTCGAACGGGAAAGGCTACACCTTC
CDR3: CASSHLSNGKGYTF

V: TRBV2
size: NA
J: TRBJ2-7
D: TRBD2
DNA: TGTGCCAGCAGGGCGCTAGCGGGGGGGTACGAGCAGTACTTC
CDR3: CASRALAGGYEQYF

V: TRBV9
size: NA
J: TRBJ2-2
D: NA
DNA: TGTGCCAGCAGCGTAACATCGGGGGCCGGGGAGCTGTTTTTT
CDR3: CASSVTSGAGELFF

V: TRBV19
size: NA
J: TRBJ1-2
D: NA
DNA: TGTGCCAGTAGTATACAGGCGCACTATGGCTACACCTTC
CDR3: CASSIQAHYGYTF

V: TRBV19
size: NA
J: TRBJ1-2
D: NA
DNA: TGTGCCAGTAGTCTGAGGGACAAACATGGTGGCTACACCTTC
CDR3: CASSLRDKHGGYTF

V: TRBV6-5
size: NA
J: TRBJ1-1
D: TRBD1
DNA: TGTGCCAGCACCGGGACAGCGAACACTGAAGCTTTCTTT
CDR3: CASTGTANTEAFF

V: TRBV6-1
size: NA
J: TRBJ1-5
D: NA
DNA: TGTGCCAGCAGTGAAGAGGGCGGGGGGGGTCGGTATCAGCCCCAGCATTTT
CDR3: CASSEEGGGGRYQPQHF

V: TRBV4-3
size: NA
J: TRBJ2-7
D: TRBD1
DNA: TGCGCCAGCAGCCAAGACAGGACAGGGCCTTCCTACGAGCAGTACTTC
CDR3: CASSQDRTGPSYEQYF

V: TRBV7-9
size: NA
J: TRBJ2-2
D: NA
DNA: TGTGCCAGCAGCTTGCCCCCCAGGACCTGGAACACCGGGGAGCTGTTCTTT
CDR3: CASSLPPRTWNTGELFF

V: TRBV5-5
size: once
J: TRBJ1-3
D: TRBD1
DNA: TGTGCCAGCAGCCAAAGAGGACCCGGGACAGGGAGTAGCACCATATATTTT
CDR3: CASSQRGPGTGSSTIYF

V: TRBV7-3
size: once
J: TRBJ1-1
D: NA
DNA: TGTGCCAGCAGCCGCGGGCCCTCAACTGAAGCTTTCTTT
CDR3: CASSRGPSTEAFF

V: TRBV30
size: NA
J: TRBJ1-1
D: NA
DNA: TGTGCCTGGAGTCTGCGGGTGGACACTGAAGCTTTCTTT
CDR3: CAWSLRVDTEAFF

V: TRBV30
size: NA
J: TRBJ2-7
D: NA
DNA: TGTGCCTGGAATGGGGACACTGCAGAGCAGTACTTC
CDR3: CAWNGDTAEQYF

V: TRBV30
size: NA
J: TRBJ1-3
D: NA
DNA: TGTGCCTGGGGAGGCGGCAATCGAAACACCATATATTTT
CDR3: CAWGGGNRNTIYF

V: TRBV21-1
size: NA
J: TRBJ2-6
D: NA
DNA: TGTGCCAGCAGCAAAGAAGCCCCGGGACAGGATTGCTCTGGGGCCAACGTCCTGACTTTC
CDR3: CASSKEAPGQDCSGANVLTF

V: TRBV30
size: NA
J: TRBJ2-7
D: NA
DNA: TGTGCCTGGAGTGTACGCGGAAGGTATACCTACGAGCAGTACTTC
CDR3: CAWSVRGRYTYEQYF

V: TRBV2
size: NA
J: TRBJ2-1
D: TRBD1
DNA: TGTGCCAGCAGGGGCCGGGACAGGGGACACAATGAGCAGTTCTTC
CDR3: CASRGRDRGHNEQFF

V: TRBV27
size: NA
J: TRBJ2-7
D: TRBD1
DNA: TGTGCCAGCAGACCCGGGACAGGGGGCGGTGAGCAGTACTTC
CDR3: CASRPGTGGGEQYF

V: TRBV5-3
size: NA
J: TRBJ1-1
D: NA
DNA: TGTGCCAGAAGCTTGGACCACAGGAGGAACACTGAAGCTTTCTTT
CDR3: CARSLDHRRNTEAFF

V: TRBV6-5
size: NA
J: TRBJ2-1
D: NA
DNA: TGTGCCAGCAGCTTCCGTCGAGGTGTAGACAATGAGCAGTTCTTC
CDR3: CASSFRRGVDNEQFF

V: TRBV7-9
size: NA
J: TRBJ1-5
D: TRBD1
DNA: TGTGCCAGCAGCTCGGACAGGGATAGGAATCAGCCCCAGCATTTT
CDR3: CASSSDRDRNQPQHF

V: TRBV18
size: NA
J: TRBJ2-1
D: TRBD2
DNA: TGTGCCAGCTCACCGGCGGGACTAGCGGGAGGTTTGTACAATGAGCAGTTCTTC
CDR3: CASSPAGLAGGLYNEQFF

V: TRBV19
size: NA
J: TRBJ1-2
D: TRBD1
DNA: TGTGCCAGTAGTCGGGGACAGGGATCCATCTATGGCTACACCTTC
CDR3: CASSRGQGSIYGYTF

V: TRBV9
size: NA
J: TRBJ2-7
D: TRBD2
DNA: TGTGCCAGCAGCGTGGGACTAGCGGGAGCTGCCGAGCAGTACTTC
CDR3: CASSVGLAGAAEQYF

V: TRBV4-1
size: NA
J: TRBJ2-7
D: NA
DNA: TGCGCCAGCAGCCCCTTGGGGGGATCCGAGCAGTACTTC
CDR3: CASSPLGGSEQYF

V: TRBV29-1
size: NA
J: TRBJ1-2
D: TRBD1
DNA: TGCAGCGTTGGAGGACAGGATCATGGCTACACCTTC
CDR3: CSVGGQDHGYTF

V: TRBV6-1
size: NA
J: TRBJ1-5
D: TRBD1
DNA: TGTGCCACCTCGGACAGGGCTAATAGCAATCAGCCCCAGCATTTT
CDR3: CATSDRANSNQPQHF

V: TRBV7-3
size: NA
J: TRBJ1-2
D: NA
DNA: TGTGCCAGCAGCCTTAGGGGGGGCGATGGCTACACCTTC
CDR3: CASSLRGGDGYTF

V: TRBV7-8
size: NA
J: TRBJ2-7
D: NA
DNA: TGTGCCAGCAGCTTACACCCGGGGAGCTCCTACGAGCAGTACTTC
CDR3: CASSLHPGSSYEQYF

V: TRBV15
size: NA
J: TRBJ2-3
D: NA
DNA: TGTGCCACCAGCGGCACAGATACTAGCACAGATACGCAGTATTTT
CDR3: CATSGTDTSTDTQYF

V: TRBV2
size: NA
J: TRBJ1-2
D: NA
DNA: TGTGCCAGCAGTGAATCCCGGGGTTATCATGGCTACACCTTC
CDR3: CASSESRGYHGYTF

V: TRBV9
size: NA
J: TRBJ2-3
D: TRBD1
DNA: TGTGCCAGCAGCGCGTCCCCATTCCAGGGGGCTGGAGATACGCAGTATTTT
CDR3: CASSASPFQGAGDTQYF